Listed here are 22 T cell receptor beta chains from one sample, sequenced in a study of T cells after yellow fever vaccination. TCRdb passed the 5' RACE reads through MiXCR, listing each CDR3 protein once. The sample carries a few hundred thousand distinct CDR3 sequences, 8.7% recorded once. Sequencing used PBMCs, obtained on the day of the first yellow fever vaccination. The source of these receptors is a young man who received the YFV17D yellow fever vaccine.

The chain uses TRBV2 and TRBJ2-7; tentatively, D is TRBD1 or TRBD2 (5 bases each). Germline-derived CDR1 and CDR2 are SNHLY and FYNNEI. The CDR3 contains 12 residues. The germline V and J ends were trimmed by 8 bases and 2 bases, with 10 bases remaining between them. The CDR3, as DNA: TGTGCCAGCGGGACGGAGGCCTACGAGCAGTACTTC. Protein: CASGTEAYEQYF. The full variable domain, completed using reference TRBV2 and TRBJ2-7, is EPEVTQTPSHQVTQMGQEVILRCVPISNHLYFYWYRQILGQKVEFLVSFYNNEISEKSEIFDDQFSVERPDGSNFTLKIRSTKLEDSAMYFCASGTEAYEQYFGPGTRLTVT.

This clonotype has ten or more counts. The CDR3 sequence is CASSLNVRGGVETQYF. The CDR3 bases are TGTGCCAGCAGCTTGAACGTACGGGGGGGCGTCGAGACCCAGTACTTC. The chain joins TRBV5-5 to TRBJ2-5; 8 bases align to TRBD2. The CDR3 loop spans 16 amino acids. Germline-derived CDR1 and CDR2 are SGHKS and YYEKEE (reference sequence). V shed 1 base, J shed 5 bases, and the junction held 10 bases outside the gene matches.

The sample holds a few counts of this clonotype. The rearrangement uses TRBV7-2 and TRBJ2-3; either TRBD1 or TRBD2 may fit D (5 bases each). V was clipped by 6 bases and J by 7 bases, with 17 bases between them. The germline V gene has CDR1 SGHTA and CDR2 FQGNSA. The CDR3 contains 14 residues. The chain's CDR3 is CASRSGRIEYTQYF. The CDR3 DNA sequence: TGTGCCAGCAGGTCGGGACGGATTGAGTATACGCAGTATTTT.

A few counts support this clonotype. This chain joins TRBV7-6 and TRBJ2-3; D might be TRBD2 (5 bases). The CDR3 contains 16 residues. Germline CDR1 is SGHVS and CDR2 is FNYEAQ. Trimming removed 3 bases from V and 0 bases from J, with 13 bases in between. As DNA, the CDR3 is TGTGCCAGCAGCTTCGGACTGTTTCCTAGCACAGATACGCAGTATTTT. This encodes CASSFGLFPSTDTQYF.

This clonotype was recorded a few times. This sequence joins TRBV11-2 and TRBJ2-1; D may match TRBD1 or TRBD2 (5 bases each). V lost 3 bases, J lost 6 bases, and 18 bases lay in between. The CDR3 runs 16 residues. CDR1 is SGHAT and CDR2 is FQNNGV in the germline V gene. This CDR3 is CASSFQRGVRGNEQFF. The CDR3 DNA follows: TGTGCCAGCAGCTTTCAGAGGGGTGTGAGGGGCAATGAGCAGTTCTTC.

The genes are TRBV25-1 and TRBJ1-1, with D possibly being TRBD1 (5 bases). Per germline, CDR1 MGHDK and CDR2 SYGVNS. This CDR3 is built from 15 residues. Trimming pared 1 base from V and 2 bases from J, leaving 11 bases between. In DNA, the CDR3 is TGTGCCAGCAGTGAATCCTCACGGGGCAACACTGAAGCTTTCTTT. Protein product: CASSESSRGNTEAFF.

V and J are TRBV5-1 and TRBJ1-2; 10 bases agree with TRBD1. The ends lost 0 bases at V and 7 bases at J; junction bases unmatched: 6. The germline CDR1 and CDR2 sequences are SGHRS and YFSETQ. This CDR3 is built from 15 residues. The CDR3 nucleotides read TGCGCCAGCAGCTTGGAATGGACAGGGGGTTTTGGCTACACCTTC. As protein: CASSLEWTGGFGYTF.

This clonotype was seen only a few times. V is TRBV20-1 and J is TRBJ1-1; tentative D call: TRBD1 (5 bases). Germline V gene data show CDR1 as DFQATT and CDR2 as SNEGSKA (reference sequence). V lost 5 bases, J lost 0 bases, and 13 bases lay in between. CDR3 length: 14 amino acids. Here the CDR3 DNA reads TGCAGTGCTGCCGATGGGGGGGTGAACACTGAAGCTTTCTTT. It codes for CSAADGGVNTEAFF.

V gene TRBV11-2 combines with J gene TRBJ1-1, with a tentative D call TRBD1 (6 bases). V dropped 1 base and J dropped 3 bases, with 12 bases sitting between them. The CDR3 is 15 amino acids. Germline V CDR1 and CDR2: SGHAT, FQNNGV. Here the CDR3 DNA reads TGTGCCAGCAGCTTAGTAGGGGGGAAGGACACTGAAGCTTTCTTT. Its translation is CASSLVGGKDTEAFF.

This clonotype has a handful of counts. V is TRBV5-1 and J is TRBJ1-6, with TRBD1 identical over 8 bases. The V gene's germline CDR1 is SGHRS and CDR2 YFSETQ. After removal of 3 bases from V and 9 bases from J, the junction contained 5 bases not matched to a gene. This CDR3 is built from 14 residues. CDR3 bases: TGCGCCAGCAGCTGGGACAGGCCCTCTTCACCCCTCCACTTT. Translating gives CASSWDRPSSPLHF.

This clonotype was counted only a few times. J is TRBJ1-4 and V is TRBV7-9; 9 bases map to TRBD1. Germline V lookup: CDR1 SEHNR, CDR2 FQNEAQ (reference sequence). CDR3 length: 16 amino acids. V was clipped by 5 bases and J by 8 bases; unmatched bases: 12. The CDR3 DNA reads TGTGCCAGCAGCAGCGGAACAGGGGGCTGGCGGGAAAAACTGTTTTTT. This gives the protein CASSSGTGGWREKLFF.

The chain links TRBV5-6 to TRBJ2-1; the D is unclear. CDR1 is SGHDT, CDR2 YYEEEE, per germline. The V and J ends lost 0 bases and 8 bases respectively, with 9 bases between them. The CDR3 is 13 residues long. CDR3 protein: CASSLVSVDEQFF. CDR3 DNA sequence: TGTGCCAGCAGCTTGGTGAGCGTCGATGAGCAGTTCTTC.

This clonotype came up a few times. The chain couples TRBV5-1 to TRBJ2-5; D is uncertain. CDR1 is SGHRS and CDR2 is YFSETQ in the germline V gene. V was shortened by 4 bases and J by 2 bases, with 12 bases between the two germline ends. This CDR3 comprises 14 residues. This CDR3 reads CASSRLPVQETQYF. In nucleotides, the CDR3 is TGCGCCAGCAGCCGACTGCCAGTTCAAGAGACCCAGTACTTC.

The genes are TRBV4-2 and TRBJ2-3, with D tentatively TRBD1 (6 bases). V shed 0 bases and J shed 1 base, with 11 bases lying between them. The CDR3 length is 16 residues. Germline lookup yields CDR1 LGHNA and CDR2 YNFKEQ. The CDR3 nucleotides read TGTGCCAGCAGCCAAGATGACAGGACTGGCACAGATACGCAGTATTTT. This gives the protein CASSQDDRTGTDTQYF.

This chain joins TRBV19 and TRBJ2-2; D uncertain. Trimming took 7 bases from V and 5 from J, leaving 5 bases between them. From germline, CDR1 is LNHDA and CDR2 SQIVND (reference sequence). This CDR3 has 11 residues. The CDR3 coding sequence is TGTGCCAGTACGGTGACCGGGGAGCTGTTTTTT. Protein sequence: CASTVTGELFF.

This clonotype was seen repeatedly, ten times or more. CDR3 residues: CASSPSDRRQETQYF. The CDR3, as DNA: TGTGCCAGCTCACCCTCGGACAGACGACAAGAGACCCAGTACTTC. The chain carries TRBV18 and TRBJ2-5; the D gene is possibly TRBD1 (6 bases). CDR3 length equals 15 residues. From germline, CDR1 is KGHSH and CDR2 LQKENI. Trimming took 3 bases from V and 2 from J, leaving 13 bases between them.

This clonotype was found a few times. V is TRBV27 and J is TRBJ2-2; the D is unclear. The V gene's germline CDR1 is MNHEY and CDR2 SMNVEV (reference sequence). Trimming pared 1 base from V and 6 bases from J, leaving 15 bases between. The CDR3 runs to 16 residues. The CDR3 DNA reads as TGTGCCAGCAGTTTATGGGGTACTCAAGGTGCCGGGGAGCTGTTTTTT. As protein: CASSLWGTQGAGELFF.

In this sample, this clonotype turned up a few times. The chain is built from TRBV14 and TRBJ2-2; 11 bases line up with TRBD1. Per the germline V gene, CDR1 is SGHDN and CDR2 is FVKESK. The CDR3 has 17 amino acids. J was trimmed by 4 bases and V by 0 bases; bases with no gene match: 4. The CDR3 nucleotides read TGTGCCAGCAGCCAAGAACGGGGGACAGGGGGCACCGGGGAGCTGTTTTTT. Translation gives CASSQERGTGGTGELFF.

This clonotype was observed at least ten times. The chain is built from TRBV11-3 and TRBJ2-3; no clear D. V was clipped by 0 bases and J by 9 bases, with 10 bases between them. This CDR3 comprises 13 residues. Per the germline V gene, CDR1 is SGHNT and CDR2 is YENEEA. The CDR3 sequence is CASSLEGQATQYF. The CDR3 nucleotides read TGTGCCAGCAGCTTAGAAGGTCAGGCCACGCAGTATTTT.

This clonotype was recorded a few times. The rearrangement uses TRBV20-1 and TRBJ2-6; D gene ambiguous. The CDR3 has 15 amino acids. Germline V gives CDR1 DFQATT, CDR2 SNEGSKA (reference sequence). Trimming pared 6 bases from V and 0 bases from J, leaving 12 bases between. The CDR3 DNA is TGCAGTGCCCGAAGAAGGTCCTCTGGGGCCAACGTCCTGACTTTC. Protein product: CSARRRSSGANVLTF.

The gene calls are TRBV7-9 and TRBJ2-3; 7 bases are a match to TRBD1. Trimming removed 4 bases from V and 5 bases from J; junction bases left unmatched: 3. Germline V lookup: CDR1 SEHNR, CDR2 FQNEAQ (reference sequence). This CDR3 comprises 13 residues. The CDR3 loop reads CASSSHRGDTQYF. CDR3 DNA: TGTGCCAGCAGCTCCCACAGGGGAGATACGCAGTATTTT.

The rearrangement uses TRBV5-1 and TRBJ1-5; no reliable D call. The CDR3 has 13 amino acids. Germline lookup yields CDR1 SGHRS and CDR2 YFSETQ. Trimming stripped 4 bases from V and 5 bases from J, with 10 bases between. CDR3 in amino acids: CASSPDGYQPQHF. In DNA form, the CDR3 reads TGCGCCAGCAGCCCTGATGGATATCAGCCCCAGCATTTT.